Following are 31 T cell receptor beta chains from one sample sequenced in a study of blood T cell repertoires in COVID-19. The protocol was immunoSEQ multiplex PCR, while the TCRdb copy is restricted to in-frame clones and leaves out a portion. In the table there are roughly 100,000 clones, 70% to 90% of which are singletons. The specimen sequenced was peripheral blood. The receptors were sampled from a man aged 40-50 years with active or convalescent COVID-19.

The CDR3: CATSDGSGTGDLYGYTF. The CDR3 DNA reads TGTGCCACCAGTGACGGCTCCGGGACAGGGGATCTGTATGGCTACACCTTC. The chain has TRBV24-1 and TRBJ1-2, with 10 bases that match TRBD1. The CDR3 length is 17 residues. Trimming cost V 4 bases and J 5 bases; bases outside gene matches: 12. CDR1 is KGHDR, CDR2 SFDVKD, per germline.

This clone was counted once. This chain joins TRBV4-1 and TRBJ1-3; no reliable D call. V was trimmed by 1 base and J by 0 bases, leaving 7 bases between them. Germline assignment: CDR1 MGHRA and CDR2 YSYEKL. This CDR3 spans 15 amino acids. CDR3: CASSQAEGSGNTIYF. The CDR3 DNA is TGCGCCAGCAGCCAAGCGGAGGGCTCTGGAAACACCATATATTTT.

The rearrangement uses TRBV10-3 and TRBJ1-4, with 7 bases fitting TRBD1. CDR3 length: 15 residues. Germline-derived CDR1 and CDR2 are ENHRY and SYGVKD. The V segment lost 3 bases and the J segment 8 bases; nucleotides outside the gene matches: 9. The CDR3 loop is CAISETRGRGEKLFF. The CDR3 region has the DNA TGTGCCATCAGTGAAACTAGGGGGCGGGGCGAAAAACTGTTTTTT.

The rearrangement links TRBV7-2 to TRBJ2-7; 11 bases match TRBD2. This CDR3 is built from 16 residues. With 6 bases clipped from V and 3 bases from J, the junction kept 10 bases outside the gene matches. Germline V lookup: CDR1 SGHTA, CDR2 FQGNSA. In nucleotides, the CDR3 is TGTGCCAGCAGTCTAGGGGGGGGGACTAGCGGCTACGAGCAGTACTTC. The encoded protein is CASSLGGGTSGYEQYF.

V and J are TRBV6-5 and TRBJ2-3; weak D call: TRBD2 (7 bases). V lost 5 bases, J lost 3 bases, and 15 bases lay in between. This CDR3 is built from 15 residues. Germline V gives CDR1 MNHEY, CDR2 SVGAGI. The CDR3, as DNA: TGTGCCAGCAGTCCCTCTCGGGGGGCTACAGATACGCAGTATTTT. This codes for CASSPSRGATDTQYF.

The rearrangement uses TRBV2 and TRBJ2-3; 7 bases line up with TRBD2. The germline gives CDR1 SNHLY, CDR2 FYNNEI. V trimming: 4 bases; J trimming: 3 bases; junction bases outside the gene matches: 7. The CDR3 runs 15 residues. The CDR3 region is CASSVSVAGTDTQYF. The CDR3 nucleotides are TGTGCCAGCAGTGTGTCGGTAGCGGGTACAGATACGCAGTATTTT.

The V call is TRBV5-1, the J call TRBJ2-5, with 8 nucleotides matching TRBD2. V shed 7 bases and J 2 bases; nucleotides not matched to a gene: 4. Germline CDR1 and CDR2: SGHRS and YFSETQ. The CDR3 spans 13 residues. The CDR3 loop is CASGPGGQETQYF. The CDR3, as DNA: TGCGCCAGCGGACCGGGGGGGCAAGAGACCCAGTACTTC.

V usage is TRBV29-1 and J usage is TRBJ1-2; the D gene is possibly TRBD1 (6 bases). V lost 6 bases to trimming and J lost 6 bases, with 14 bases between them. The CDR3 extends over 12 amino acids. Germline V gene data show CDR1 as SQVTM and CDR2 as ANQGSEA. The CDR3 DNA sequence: TGCAGCGTCCCCAGGGGAAAAGATGGCTACACCTTC. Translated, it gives CSVPRGKDGYTF.

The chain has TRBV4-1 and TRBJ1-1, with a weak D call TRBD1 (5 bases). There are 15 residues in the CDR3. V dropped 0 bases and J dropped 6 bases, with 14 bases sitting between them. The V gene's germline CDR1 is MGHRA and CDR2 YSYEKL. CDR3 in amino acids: CASSQDPGWGAEAFF. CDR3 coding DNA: TGCGCCAGCAGCCAAGATCCTGGGTGGGGCGCTGAAGCTTTCTTT.

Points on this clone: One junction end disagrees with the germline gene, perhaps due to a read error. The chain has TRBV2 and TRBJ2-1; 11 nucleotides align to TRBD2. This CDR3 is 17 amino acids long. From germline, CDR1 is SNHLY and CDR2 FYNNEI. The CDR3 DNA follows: TGTGCCCGCAGGGGGGGTAGCGGGGGGGCCGGAGCTATTGAGCAGTTCTTC. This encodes CARRGGSGGAGAIEQFF.

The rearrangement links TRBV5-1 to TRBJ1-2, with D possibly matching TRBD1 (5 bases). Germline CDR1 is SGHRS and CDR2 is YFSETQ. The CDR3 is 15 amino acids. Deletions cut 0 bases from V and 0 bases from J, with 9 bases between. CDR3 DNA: TGCGCCAGCAGCTTGGCGCAGGGTACTAACTATGGCTACACCTTC. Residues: CASSLAQGTNYGYTF.

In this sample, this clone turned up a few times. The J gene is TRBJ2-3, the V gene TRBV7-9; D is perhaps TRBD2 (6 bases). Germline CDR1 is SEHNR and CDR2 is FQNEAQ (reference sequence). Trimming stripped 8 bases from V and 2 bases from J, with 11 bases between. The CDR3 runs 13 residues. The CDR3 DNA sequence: TGTGCCAGCGTAGCGGTTTCCACAGATACGCAGTATTTT. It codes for CASVAVSTDTQYF.

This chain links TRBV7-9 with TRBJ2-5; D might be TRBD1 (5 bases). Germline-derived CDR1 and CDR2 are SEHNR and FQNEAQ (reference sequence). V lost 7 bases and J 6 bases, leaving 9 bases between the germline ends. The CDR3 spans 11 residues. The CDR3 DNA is TGTGCCAGCACTAGGGGTCAGACCCAGTACTTC. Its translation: CASTRGQTQYF.

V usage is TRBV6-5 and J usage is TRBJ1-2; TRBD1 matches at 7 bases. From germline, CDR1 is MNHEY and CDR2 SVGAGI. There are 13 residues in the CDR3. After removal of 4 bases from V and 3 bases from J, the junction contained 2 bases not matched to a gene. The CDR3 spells CASSLTGDYGYTF. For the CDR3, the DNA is TGTGCCAGCAGTTTAACAGGGGACTATGGCTACACCTTC.

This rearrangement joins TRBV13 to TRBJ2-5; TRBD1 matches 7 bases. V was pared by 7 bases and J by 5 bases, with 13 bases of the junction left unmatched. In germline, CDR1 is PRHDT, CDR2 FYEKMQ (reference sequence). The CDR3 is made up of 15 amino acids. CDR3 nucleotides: TGTGCCAGCACTATGGGGACAGTCCCGTGGGAGACCCAGTACTTC. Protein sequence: CASTMGTVPWETQYF.

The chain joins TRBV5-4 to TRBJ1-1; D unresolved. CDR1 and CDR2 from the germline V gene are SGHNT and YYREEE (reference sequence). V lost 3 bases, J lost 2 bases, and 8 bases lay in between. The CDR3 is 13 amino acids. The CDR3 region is CASSSQVNTEAFF. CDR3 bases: TGTGCCAGCAGCTCGCAGGTTAACACTGAAGCTTTCTTT. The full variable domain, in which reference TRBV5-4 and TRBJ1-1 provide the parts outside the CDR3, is ETGVTQSPTHLIKTRGQQVTLRCSSQSGHNTVSWYQQALGQGPQFIFQYYREEENGRGNFPPRFSGLQFPNYSSELNVNALELDDSALYLCASSSQVNTEAFFGQGTRLTVV.

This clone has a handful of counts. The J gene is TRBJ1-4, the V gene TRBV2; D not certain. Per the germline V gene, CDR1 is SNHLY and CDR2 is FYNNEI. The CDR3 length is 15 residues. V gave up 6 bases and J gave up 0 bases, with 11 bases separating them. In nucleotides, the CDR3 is TGTGCCAGCAGCGGTACGGTTGCAACTAATGAAAAACTGTTTTTT. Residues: CASSGTVATNEKLFF.

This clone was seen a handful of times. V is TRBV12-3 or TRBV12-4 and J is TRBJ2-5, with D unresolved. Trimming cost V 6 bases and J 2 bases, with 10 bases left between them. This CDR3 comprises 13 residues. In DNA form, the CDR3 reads TGTGCCAGCAGCCCCCGCGGTCAAGAGACCCAGTACTTC. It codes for CASSPRGQETQYF.

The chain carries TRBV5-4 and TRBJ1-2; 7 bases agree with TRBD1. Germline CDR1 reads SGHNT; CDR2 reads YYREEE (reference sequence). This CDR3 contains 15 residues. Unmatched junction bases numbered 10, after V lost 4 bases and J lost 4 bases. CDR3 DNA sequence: TGTGCCAGCAGCCCTCAGTCCGACAGGGCCTATGGCTACACCTTC. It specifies CASSPQSDRAYGYTF.

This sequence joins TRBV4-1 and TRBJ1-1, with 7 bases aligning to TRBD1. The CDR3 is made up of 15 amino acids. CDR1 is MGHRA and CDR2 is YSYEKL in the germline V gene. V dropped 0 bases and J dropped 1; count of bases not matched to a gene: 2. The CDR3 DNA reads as TGCGCCAGCAGCCAAGATTGGGACAGGAACACTGAAGCTTTCTTT. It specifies CASSQDWDRNTEAFF.

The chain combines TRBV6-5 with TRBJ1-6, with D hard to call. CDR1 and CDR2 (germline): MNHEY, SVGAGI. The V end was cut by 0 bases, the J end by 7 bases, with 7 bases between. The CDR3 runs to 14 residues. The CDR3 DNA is TGTGCCAGCAGTTACTCGGAGGAGAATTCACCCCTCCACTTT. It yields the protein CASSYSEENSPLHF.

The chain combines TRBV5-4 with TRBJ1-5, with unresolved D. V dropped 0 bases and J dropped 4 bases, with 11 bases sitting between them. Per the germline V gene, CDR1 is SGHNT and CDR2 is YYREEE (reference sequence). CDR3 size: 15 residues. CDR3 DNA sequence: TGTGCCAGCAGCTTGGACGGAGGCAGAAATCAGCCCCAGCATTTT. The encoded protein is CASSLDGGRNQPQHF. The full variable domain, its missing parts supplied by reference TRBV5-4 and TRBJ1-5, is ETGVTQSPTHLIKTRGQQVTLRCSSQSGHNTVSWYQQALGQGPQFIFQYYREEENGRGNFPPRFSGLQFPNYSSELNVNALELDDSALYLCASSLDGGRNQPQHFGDGTRLSIL.

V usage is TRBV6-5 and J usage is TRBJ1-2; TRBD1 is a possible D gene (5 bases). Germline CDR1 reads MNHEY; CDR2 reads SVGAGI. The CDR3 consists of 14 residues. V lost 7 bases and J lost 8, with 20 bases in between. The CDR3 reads CASTQTQGLEGYTF. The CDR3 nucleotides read TGTGCCAGCACCCAAACGCAGGGTCTGGAAGGCTACACCTTC.

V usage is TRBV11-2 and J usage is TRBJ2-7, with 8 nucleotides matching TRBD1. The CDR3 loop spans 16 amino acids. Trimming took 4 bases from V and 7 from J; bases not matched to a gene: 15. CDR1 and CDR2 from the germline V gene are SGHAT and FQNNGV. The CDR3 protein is CASSSRTGPTLGEQYF. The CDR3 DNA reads TGTGCCAGCAGCTCCCGGACAGGGCCTACATTGGGTGAGCAGTACTTC. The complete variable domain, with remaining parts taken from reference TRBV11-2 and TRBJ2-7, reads EAGVAQSPRYKIIEKRQSVAFWCNPISGHATLYWYQQILGQGPKLLIQFQNNGVVDDSQLPKDRFSAERLKGVDSTLKIQPAKLEDSAVYLCASSSRTGPTLGEQYFGPGTRLTVT.

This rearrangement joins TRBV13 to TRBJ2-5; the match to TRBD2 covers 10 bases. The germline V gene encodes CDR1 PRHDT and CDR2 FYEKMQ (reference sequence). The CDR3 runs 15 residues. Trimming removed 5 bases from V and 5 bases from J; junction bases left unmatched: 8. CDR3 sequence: CASSPASGGAETQYF. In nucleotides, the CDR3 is TGTGCCAGCAGCCCAGCCAGCGGGGGGGCCGAGACCCAGTACTTC.

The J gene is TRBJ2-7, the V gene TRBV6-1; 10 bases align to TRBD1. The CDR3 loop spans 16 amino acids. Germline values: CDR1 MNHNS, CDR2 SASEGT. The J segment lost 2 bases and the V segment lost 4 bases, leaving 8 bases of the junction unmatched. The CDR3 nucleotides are TGTGCCAGCAGTGTGACCGGGACAGGGGATACCTACGAGCAGTACTTC. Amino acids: CASSVTGTGDTYEQYF.

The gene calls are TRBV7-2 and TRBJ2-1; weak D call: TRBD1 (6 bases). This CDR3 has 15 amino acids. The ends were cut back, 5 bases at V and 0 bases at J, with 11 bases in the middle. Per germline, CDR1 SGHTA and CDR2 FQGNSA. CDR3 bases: TGTGCCAGCAGCATCCGACAGGCCTCCTACAATGAGCAGTTCTTC. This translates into CASSIRQASYNEQFF. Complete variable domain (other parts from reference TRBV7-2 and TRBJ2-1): GAGVSQSPSNKVTEKGKDVELRCDPISGHTALYWYRQSLGQGLEFLIYFQGNSAPDKSGLPSDRFSAERTGGSVSTLTIQRTQQEDSAVYLCASSIRQASYNEQFFGPGTRLTVL.

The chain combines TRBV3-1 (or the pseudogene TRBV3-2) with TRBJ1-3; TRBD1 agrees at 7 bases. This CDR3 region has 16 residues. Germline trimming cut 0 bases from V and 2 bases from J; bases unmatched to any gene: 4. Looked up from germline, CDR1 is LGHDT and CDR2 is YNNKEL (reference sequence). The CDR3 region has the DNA TGTGCCAGCAGCCAAGATAAGAGGGGGCCTGGAAACACCATATATTTT. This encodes CASSQDKRGPGNTIYF.

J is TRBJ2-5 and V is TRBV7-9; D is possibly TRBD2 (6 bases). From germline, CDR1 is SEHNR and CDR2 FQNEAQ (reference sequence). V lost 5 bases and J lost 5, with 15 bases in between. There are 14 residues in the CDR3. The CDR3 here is CASSQKRAGETQYF. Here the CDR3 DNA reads TGTGCCAGCAGCCAAAAGCGGGCCGGTGAGACCCAGTACTTC.

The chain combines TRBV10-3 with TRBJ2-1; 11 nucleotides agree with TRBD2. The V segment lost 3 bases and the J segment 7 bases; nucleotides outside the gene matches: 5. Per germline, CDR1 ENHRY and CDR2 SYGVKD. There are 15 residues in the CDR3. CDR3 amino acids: CAISDASGGWNEQFF. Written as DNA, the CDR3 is TGTGCCATCAGTGATGCTAGCGGGGGGTGGAATGAGCAGTTCTTC.

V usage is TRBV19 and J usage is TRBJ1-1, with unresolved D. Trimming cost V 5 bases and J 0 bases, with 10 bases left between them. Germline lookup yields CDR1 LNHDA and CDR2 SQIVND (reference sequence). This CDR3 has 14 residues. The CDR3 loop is CASSPHNMNTEAFF. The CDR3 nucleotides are TGTGCCAGTAGTCCGCATAACATGAACACTGAAGCTTTCTTT.